The sequence of this TCR beta chain was determined in a study of blood T cell repertoires in COVID-19 (dated by TCRdb to between 2020 and 2021). Regarding the study in general: Collaborator samples came from the United States, Italy and Spain and covered acute and convalescent phases of COVID-19. The repertoires were released in a freely available public database intended as a resource for research on the immune response to SARS-CoV-2. The sample metadata nearly always contained a de-identified subject ID, COVID-19 status, age in years and sex. Subjects who had been exposed to COVID-19, were actively infected with it, or had recovered from it provided the deeply sampled blood TCRbeta repertoires that made up the dataset. The samples were drawn from two sources: the first 160 participants of the ongoing ImmuneRACE study, and 1,254 subjects contributed by 6 global collaborators. Where available, HLA class I and class II types were obtained from metadata supplied by the sample provider rather than from assay-based typing. The prospective study material was composed of cDNA or gDNA derived from T cells, B-cell-depleted T cells, or PBMCs.

The study at large found these results: The amount of clinical and demographic metadata varied by source and participant and was provided uncurated.

A word on this clone: Its antigen remains unidentified. Base qualities are not provided; no much larger clone lies one nucleotide away.

TCRbeta CDR3 regions were amplified from genomic DNA using the immunoSEQ Assay, a bias-controlled multiplex PCR. The authors' pipeline ran thus. Within the assay, amplification of reference gene primers was used to estimate how many nucleated cells each sample contained. To quantify the absolute abundance of each unique TCRbeta CDR3 rearrangement, sequence reads were collapsed and filtered. For each sample, productive Simpson clonality was calculated as the square root of Simpson's diversity index over productive rearrangements. The table comes from immuneACCESS by way of TCRdb, which keeps in-frame sequences with V and J called. Part of the clones is missing from these tables; in studies checked, under half for an unresolved V gene and the rest for unknown reasons. That table gives V, J and clone size, and the DNA gave D and trimming. In all, the sample holds more than 90,000 clones, and less than 85% of those were seen once. Jointly, the top ten make up about a quarter of the sample.

CDR1 and CDR2 (KGHDR, SFDVKD) derive from the germline V gene. The junction shows trimming of 1 base on V and 4 bases on J, plus 9 bases between the germline ends. The CDR3 runs 14 amino acids, cysteine and phenylalanine included. Left in the record is the CDR3 DNA by itself, 42 bases read in frame from the first base. Whole blood was collected in K2EDTA tubes by collaborating institutions according to the institutions' own protocols. Collaborator samples were shipped for TCRbeta analysis as frozen whole blood, isolated PBMCs, or DNA extracted from either sample type. Sequenced input: peripheral blood. The rearrangement joined TRBV24-1 to TRBJ1-2, with TRBD1 perhaps the D gene, on 5 matching bases. This TCR was recovered from a human donor in a cohort sampled during active COVID-19. The CDR3 protein is CATSDFGGGYGYTF. The nucleotides read TGTGCCACCAGTGATTTTGGGGGAGGCTATGGCTACACCTTC.